The present TCR beta chain was sequenced within a study of breast tumors, draining lymph nodes, adjacent tissues. Study results and limitations: Luminal-like breast cancer showed significantly greater tumor-nontumor repertoire similarity than basal-like breast cancer did.

Notes on this clonotype: Its antigen is not identified. This may be a read error: a much more frequent sequence differs by one nucleotide.

TCRdb re-analysed the multiplex PCR reads in MiXCR, keeping a single row per CDR3 protein. The sample includes around 7,600 distinct CDR3 sequences, 74% seen only once; the top ten take around 40%. There are 13 residues in the CDR3. In germline, CDR1 is KGHSH, CDR2 LQKENI. The V end lost 6 bases, the J end lost 5 bases, and 12 bases lay between the germline ends. V usage is TRBV18 and J usage is TRBJ2-3; D unresolved. The sequenced material came from tumor-adjacent breast tissue. The clonotype originates from a female donor with breast cancer. Some clones in this sample may be carry-over from other donors' samples. CDR3 nucleotide sequence: TGTGCCAGCTCGACCCGGACGGGAGATACGCAGTATTTT. Its translation: CASSTRTGDTQYF. The full variable domain, its missing parts supplied by reference TRBV18 and TRBJ2-3, is NAGVMQNPRHLVRRRGQEARLRCSPMKGHSHVYWYRQLPEEGLKFMVYLQKENIIDESGMPKERFSAEFPKEGPSILRIQQVVRGDSAAYFCASSTRTGDTQYFGPGTRLTVL.